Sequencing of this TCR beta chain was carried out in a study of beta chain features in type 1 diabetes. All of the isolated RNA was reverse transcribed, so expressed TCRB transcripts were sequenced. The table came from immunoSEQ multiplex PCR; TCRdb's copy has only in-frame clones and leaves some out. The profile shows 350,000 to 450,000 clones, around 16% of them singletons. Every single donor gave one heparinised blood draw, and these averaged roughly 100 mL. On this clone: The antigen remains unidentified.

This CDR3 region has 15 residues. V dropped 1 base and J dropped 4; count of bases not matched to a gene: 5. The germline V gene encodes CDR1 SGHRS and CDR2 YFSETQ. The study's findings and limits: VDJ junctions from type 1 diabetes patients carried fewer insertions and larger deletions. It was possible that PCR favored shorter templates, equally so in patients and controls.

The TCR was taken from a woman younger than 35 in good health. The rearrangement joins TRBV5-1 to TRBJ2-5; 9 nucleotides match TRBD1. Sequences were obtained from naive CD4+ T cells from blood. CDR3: CASSLTGGRGETQYF. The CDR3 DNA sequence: TGCGCCAGCAGCTTGACAGGGGGCAGGGGAGAGACCCAGTACTTC.